These 11 T cell receptor beta chains came from one sample sequenced in a study of T-cell memory formation after mild COVID-19 (TCRdb year 2021). Library method: 5' RACE. Data came from an Illumina NovaSeq 6000. TCRdb took the public reads, trimmed them with fastp at Q25, ran MiXCR for clone calling and kept in-frame beta chains. When rows share a CDR3 protein, they turn into one entry using the most common DNA and genes. Recorded for this sample are around 140,000 distinct CDR3 sequences; around 21% of them occurred a single time. The top ten constitute around 2.5% of the sample. The sample comprised PBMCs or a T cell subset sorted from them (not recorded which). These receptors all stem from an adult woman who had mild COVID-19 (a few samples of this study predate the infection). The sample titles of this study are shuffled in the database, so cell type and time point are left out; the donor was told from shared clones.

There are a few counts of this clonotype. V usage is TRBV4-1 and J usage is TRBJ1-5; tentatively, D is TRBD1 (5 bases). The CDR3 length is 15 residues. From germline, CDR1 is MGHRA and CDR2 YSYEKL. The V gene lost 1 base and the J gene lost 1 base, with 8 bases spanning the gap. For the CDR3, the DNA is TGCGCCAGCAGCCAAGGGGGCACGAGCAATCAGCCCCAGCATTTT. Its protein product is CASSQGGTSNQPQHF.

The V call is TRBV2, the J call TRBJ2-3; TRBD2 aligns across 8 bases. Germline CDR1 is SNHLY and CDR2 is FYNNEI. This CDR3 comprises 15 residues. After removal of 1 base from V and 6 bases from J, the junction contained 6 bases not matched to a gene. The DNA for the CDR3 is TGTGCCAGCAGTGAAGGAGGACTAGCTGTGGATACGCAGTATTTT. Its translation is CASSEGGLAVDTQYF.

This chain connects TRBV11-2 to TRBJ2-3; D unclear. V was cut by 5 bases and J by 3 bases, with 12 bases left in between. Germline CDR1 and CDR2: SGHAT and FQNNGV. This CDR3 comprises 14 residues. The CDR3 loop is CASSGRGSTDTQYF. The CDR3 DNA is TGTGCCAGCAGCGGACGAGGATCAACAGATACGCAGTATTTT.

This chain joins TRBV18 and TRBJ2-5; TRBD2 might be the D (5 bases). Germline V lookup: CDR1 KGHSH, CDR2 LQKENI. Between the trimmed V and J ends, which lost 4 bases and 2 bases, there was a span of 14 bases. The CDR3 is 15 residues long. As DNA, the CDR3 is TGTGCCAGCTCACGGGAACTAGGCGGACAAGAGACCCAGTACTTC. It yields the protein CASSRELGGQETQYF.

In its sample, this clonotype was seen a few times. V and J are TRBV12-3 or TRBV12-4 and TRBJ1-5; weak D call: TRBD1 (5 bases). Trimming took 6 bases from V and 4 from J, leaving 13 bases between them. CDR3 length: 14 amino acids. CDR3 in DNA: TGTGCCAGCAGCCCCGGGGCGGGGAATCAGCCCCAGCATTTT. Protein sequence: CASSPGAGNQPQHF.

This clonotype has just a few counts. The chain recombines TRBV4-1 with TRBJ2-3; possibly TRBD1 or TRBD2 for D (6 bases each). The CDR3 has 13 amino acids. The V and J ends lost 4 bases and 2 bases respectively, with 7 bases between them. The germline gives CDR1 MGHRA, CDR2 YSYEKL. CDR3 DNA: TGCGCCAGCAGCCGGGGGGCCACAGATACGCAGTATTTT. Encoded protein: CASSRGATDTQYF.

The sample holds many counts of this clonotype. The chain combines TRBV12-3 or TRBV12-4 with TRBJ2-7, with a weak D call TRBD2 (5 bases). V lost 4 bases and J 6 bases, leaving 7 bases between the germline ends. The CDR3 is 11 residues long. The CDR3: CASSSEVEQYF. The CDR3 bases are TGTGCCAGCAGTTCGGAGGTCGAGCAGTACTTC.

This clonotype was seen a few times. The chain combines TRBV9 with TRBJ1-2, with 8 bases that match TRBD1. Germline CDR1 SGDLS, CDR2 YYNGEE. V lost 4 bases and J lost 3; bases outside the gene matches: 14. The CDR3 runs 17 residues. This CDR3 is CASSPHPLPGQDYGYTF. Written as DNA, the CDR3 is TGTGCCAGCAGCCCGCACCCCCTTCCGGGACAGGACTATGGCTACACCTTC.

This chain links TRBV4-2 with TRBJ1-2, with D unclear. V gave up 0 bases and J gave up 8 bases, with 13 bases separating them. This CDR3 comprises 14 residues. The germline V gene has CDR1 LGHNA and CDR2 YNFKEQ. The CDR3 protein is CASSQDRTIRGYTF. CDR3 DNA: TGTGCCAGCAGCCAAGACAGGACTATTAGGGGCTACACCTTC.

In its sample, this clonotype was seen a few times. The rearrangement joins TRBV20-1 to TRBJ2-7; D call uncertain. This CDR3 is built from 15 residues. The germline CDR1 and CDR2 sequences are DFQATT and SNEGSKA (reference sequence). V lost 2 bases and J 2 bases, leaving 16 bases between the germline ends. The CDR3 here is CSARISLRETYEQYF. The CDR3 DNA is TGCAGTGCTAGAATATCTCTAAGGGAAACCTACGAGCAGTACTTC.

The V and J genes are TRBV7-2 and TRBJ2-2; TRBD2 matches at 9 bases. Trimming removed 2 bases from V and 2 bases from J; junction bases left unmatched: 6. CDR1 and CDR2 (germline): SGHTA, FQGNSA. CDR3 size: 17 residues. The CDR3 sequence: CASSLTLAGLNTGELFF. CDR3 DNA: TGTGCCAGCAGCTTAACGCTAGCGGGACTTAACACCGGGGAGCTGTTTTTT.